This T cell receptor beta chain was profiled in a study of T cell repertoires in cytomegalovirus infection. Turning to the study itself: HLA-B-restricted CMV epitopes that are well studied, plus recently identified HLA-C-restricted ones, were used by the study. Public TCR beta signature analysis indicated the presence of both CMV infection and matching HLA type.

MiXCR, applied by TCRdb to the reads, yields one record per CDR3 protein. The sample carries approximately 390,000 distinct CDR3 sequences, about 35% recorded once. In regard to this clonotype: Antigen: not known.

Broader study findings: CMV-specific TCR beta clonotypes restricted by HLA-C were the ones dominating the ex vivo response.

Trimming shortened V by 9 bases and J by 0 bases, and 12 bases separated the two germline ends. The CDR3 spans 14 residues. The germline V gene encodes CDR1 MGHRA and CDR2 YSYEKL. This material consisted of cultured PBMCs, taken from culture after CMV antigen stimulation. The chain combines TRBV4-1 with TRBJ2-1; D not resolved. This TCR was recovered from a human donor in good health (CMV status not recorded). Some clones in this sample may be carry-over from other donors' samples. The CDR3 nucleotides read TGCGCCAGTACTCGGGTTATCTCCTACAATGAGCAGTTCTTC. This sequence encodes CASTRVISYNEQFF.